This T cell receptor beta chain was identified in a study of blood T cell repertoires in COVID-19. The overall study: Spain, Italy and the United States supplied samples that represented acute and convalescent COVID-19.

How the authors handled the data: Reference gene primers were amplified, and this amplification served to estimate nucleated cell counts. Profiling relied on immunoSEQ multiplex PCR, and the TCRdb table lists in-frame clones only, not all of them. V and J calls and clone size are as listed in that table; D and trimming were resolved from the DNA. The sample holds approximately 440,000 clones, around 87% seen once. Cohorts were assigned according to the clinical history that participants reported. From germline, CDR1 is GTSNPN and CDR2 SVGIG (reference sequence). This CDR3 spans 14 amino acids. V dropped 2 bases and J dropped 6; count of bases not matched to a gene: 6.

This sequence joins TRBV30 and TRBJ1-4; TRBD1 agrees at 7 bases. Sequences were obtained from PBMCs or T cells enriched from blood (not recorded which). The source is a woman under 30 who had recovered from COVID-19. The CDR3, as DNA: TGTGCCTGGAGTTGGGGCAGGGGGGATGAAAAACTGTTTTTT. The encoded protein is CAWSWGRGDEKLFF.